The rows below give T cell receptor beta chains drawn from one sample of a study of blood T cell repertoires in COVID-19. Libraries were prepared by immunoSEQ multiplex PCR; TCRdb keeps only in-frame clonotypes and omits some of them. The sample includes some 97,000 clones, 80% to 90% of them seen just once. Sequenced sample: PBMCs or T cells enriched from blood (not recorded which). Receptors originate from a woman aged 45-59 years who had recovered from COVID-19. Both conserved end residues are part of each CDR3. The order of the fields is J gene, clone size, V gene, D gene, CDR3 DNA, CDR3 protein. The D gene is left open where the match is weak. Rows give clone size only sometimes, using once, few, many, or a class for an expanded clone.

j_call: TRBJ2-7
clone_size: NA
v_call: TRBV9
d_call: TRBD1
cdr3_nt: TGTGCCAGCAGTCCCAGTCCCGGGACAGCCTACGAGCAGTACTTC
cdr3_aa: CASSPSPGTAYEQYF

j_call: TRBJ2-7
clone_size: NA
v_call: TRBV7-9
d_call: TRBD1
cdr3_nt: TGTGCCAGCAGCCCGCCGGGACAGGGGATCGTCCACGAGCAGTACTTC
cdr3_aa: CASSPPGQGIVHEQYF

j_call: TRBJ2-1
clone_size: NA
v_call: TRBV12-5
d_call: NA
cdr3_nt: TGTGCTAGTGGTACCGGGGAAGGGAATGAGCAGTTCTTC
cdr3_aa: CASGTGEGNEQFF

j_call: TRBJ2-6
clone_size: once
v_call: TRBV27
d_call: NA
cdr3_nt: TGTGCCAGCAGTTCCTATGGGACACTGGTGGTGGTTTGGGCCAACGTCCTGACTTTC
cdr3_aa: CASSSYGTLVVVWANVLTF

j_call: TRBJ2-5
clone_size: NA
v_call: TRBV2
d_call: NA
cdr3_nt: TGTGCCAGCAGTGGCGGGACTTCGTTTAAGGAGACCCAGTACTTC
cdr3_aa: CASSGGTSFKETQYF

j_call: TRBJ2-1
clone_size: NA
v_call: TRBV28
d_call: TRBD2
cdr3_nt: TGTGCCAGCATTTCTTGGACTAGCGGGAGTTCCTACAATGAGCAGTTCTTC
cdr3_aa: CASISWTSGSSYNEQFF

j_call: TRBJ1-4
clone_size: NA
v_call: TRBV28
d_call: NA
cdr3_nt: TGTGCCAGCAGTTTAATGGCGGAGGGAGATAATGAAAAACTGTTTTTT
cdr3_aa: CASSLMAEGDNEKLFF

j_call: TRBJ1-6
clone_size: NA
v_call: TRBV27
d_call: TRBD1
cdr3_nt: TGTGCCAGCAGTTCCCCGGGACAGACAGGCTCCTATAATTCACCCCTCCACTTT
cdr3_aa: CASSSPGQTGSYNSPLHF

j_call: TRBJ1-4
clone_size: once
v_call: TRBV2
d_call: TRBD1
cdr3_nt: TGTGCCAGCAGGATGGACAGGGTACGAGAAAAACTGTTTTTT
cdr3_aa: CASRMDRVREKLFF

j_call: TRBJ1-2
clone_size: NA
v_call: TRBV6-5
d_call: NA
cdr3_nt: TGTGCCAGCAGCCAGTATACGTCTAACTATGGCTACACCTTC
cdr3_aa: CASSQYTSNYGYTF

j_call: TRBJ2-1
clone_size: NA
v_call: TRBV16
d_call: NA
cdr3_nt: TGTGCCAGCAGCCAATCATCTACAGGGGACTCTAGGCCACCTCCGAATGAGCAGTTCTTC
cdr3_aa: CASSQSSTGDSRPPPNEQFF

j_call: TRBJ2-3
clone_size: once
v_call: TRBV28
d_call: NA
cdr3_nt: TGTGCCAGCAGTCCTGCGGCTGATACGCAGTATTTT
cdr3_aa: CASSPAADTQYF

j_call: TRBJ2-1
clone_size: NA
v_call: TRBV7-9
d_call: NA
cdr3_nt: TGTGCCAGCAGCCCCCCCGGGACTCCAACCAATGAGCAGTTCTTC
cdr3_aa: CASSPPGTPTNEQFF

j_call: TRBJ2-2
clone_size: NA
v_call: TRBV6-5
d_call: TRBD2
cdr3_nt: TGTGCCAGCAGTTACCTAGCGGGAGATAACACCGGGGAGCTGTTTTTT
cdr3_aa: CASSYLAGDNTGELFF

j_call: TRBJ1-1
clone_size: NA
v_call: TRBV7-8
d_call: NA
cdr3_nt: TGTGCCAGCAGCTTAGTGGTCGGGGTCCGCAACACTGAAGCTTTCTTT
cdr3_aa: CASSLVVGVRNTEAFF

j_call: TRBJ2-3
clone_size: NA
v_call: TRBV7-9
d_call: NA
cdr3_nt: TGTGCCAGCAGACCAAAGGAGGGACGGACCGGCACAGATACGCAGTATTTT
cdr3_aa: CASRPKEGRTGTDTQYF

j_call: TRBJ1-4
clone_size: once
v_call: TRBV27
d_call: NA
cdr3_nt: TGTGCCAGCAGTTTAACCAGGCGGAGGGATGAAAAACTGTTTTTT
cdr3_aa: CASSLTRRRDEKLFF

j_call: TRBJ2-3
clone_size: few
v_call: TRBV7-8
d_call: TRBD1
cdr3_nt: TGTGCCAGCAGCTACCGGCGGACAGGGCCCGAGGATACGCAGTATTTT
cdr3_aa: CASSYRRTGPEDTQYF

j_call: TRBJ2-4
clone_size: NA
v_call: TRBV2
d_call: NA
cdr3_nt: TGTGCCAGCAGTGACAGGGGCATTCAGTACTTC
cdr3_aa: CASSDRGIQYF

j_call: TRBJ1-2
clone_size: NA
v_call: TRBV19
d_call: NA
cdr3_nt: TGTGCCAGTAGTAGAACAGGGACGTCCTATGGCTACACCTTC
cdr3_aa: CASSRTGTSYGYTF

j_call: TRBJ2-2
clone_size: NA
v_call: TRBV5-1
d_call: TRBD2
cdr3_nt: TGCGCCAGCAGCCCGCGGGGGGCCTCCCTTAACACCGGGGAGCTGTTTTTT
cdr3_aa: CASSPRGASLNTGELFF

j_call: TRBJ2-1
clone_size: NA
v_call: TRBV9
d_call: TRBD2
cdr3_nt: TGTGCCAGCAGCGTAGTACTAGCGGGGTACAATGAGCAGTTCTTC
cdr3_aa: CASSVVLAGYNEQFF

j_call: TRBJ1-5
clone_size: few
v_call: TRBV4-1
d_call: NA
cdr3_nt: TGCGCCAGCAGCCGTTGGAGAGGACAGCCCCAGCATTTT
cdr3_aa: CASSRWRGQPQHF

j_call: TRBJ2-3
clone_size: once
v_call: TRBV24-1
d_call: NA
cdr3_nt: TGTGCCACCAGTGATTCCCGAGGGGGAAGAAGCACAGATACGCAGTATTTT
cdr3_aa: CATSDSRGGRSTDTQYF

j_call: TRBJ1-1
clone_size: NA
v_call: TRBV20-1
d_call: NA
cdr3_nt: TGCAGTGCCTATCAGGGCGCTGAAGCTTTCTTT
cdr3_aa: CSAYQGAEAFF

j_call: TRBJ1-6
clone_size: NA
v_call: TRBV27
d_call: NA
cdr3_nt: TGTGCCAGCACCCCACAGACGGGGTCCAATTCACCCCTCCACTTT
cdr3_aa: CASTPQTGSNSPLHF

j_call: TRBJ2-7
clone_size: NA
v_call: TRBV5-1
d_call: TRBD2
cdr3_nt: TGCGCCAGCAGCCCCTTTAGCGGGAGTTCGCTCGAGCAGTACTTC
cdr3_aa: CASSPFSGSSLEQYF

j_call: TRBJ2-5
clone_size: NA
v_call: TRBV9
d_call: NA
cdr3_nt: TGTGCCAGCAGCGTAGCTGAGGAGACCCAGTACTTC
cdr3_aa: CASSVAEETQYF

j_call: TRBJ1-1
clone_size: NA
v_call: TRBV19
d_call: NA
cdr3_nt: TGTGCCAGTAGTATAGATTCTTGGCCTAGGAGAGCTTTCTTT
cdr3_aa: CASSIDSWPRRAFF

j_call: TRBJ2-7
clone_size: NA
v_call: TRBV28
d_call: NA
cdr3_nt: TGTGCCAGCAGTTCCACGTGGGGGGATTACTCCTACGAGCAGTACTTC
cdr3_aa: CASSSTWGDYSYEQYF

j_call: TRBJ2-3
clone_size: once
v_call: TRBV7-3
d_call: NA
cdr3_nt: TGTGCCAGCAGCCCTACGGCGGGGGCGGCAGATACGCAGTATTTT
cdr3_aa: CASSPTAGAADTQYF

j_call: TRBJ2-3
clone_size: NA
v_call: TRBV27
d_call: TRBD2
cdr3_nt: TGTGCCAGCAGTTTTTCCCCCGGGACTAGCCTCCCTCCCCCACATTTT
cdr3_aa: CASSFSPGTSLPPPHF

j_call: TRBJ2-7
clone_size: NA
v_call: TRBV5-1
d_call: TRBD2
cdr3_nt: TGCGCCAGCAGCTTAGCGGGAGGGCCATACGAGCAGTACTTC
cdr3_aa: CASSLAGGPYEQYF

j_call: TRBJ1-1
clone_size: NA
v_call: TRBV7-3
d_call: TRBD1
cdr3_nt: TGTGCCAGCAGCTTAACCGACAGGGACACTGAAGCTTTCTTT
cdr3_aa: CASSLTDRDTEAFF

j_call: TRBJ2-3
clone_size: few
v_call: TRBV6-5
d_call: TRBD1
cdr3_nt: TGTGCCAGCAGTTACTCTCCGGGACAGGGGGCGGATACGCAGTATTTT
cdr3_aa: CASSYSPGQGADTQYF

j_call: TRBJ2-2
clone_size: NA
v_call: TRBV5-1
d_call: NA
cdr3_nt: TGCGCCAGCAGCCCAAGGTCGGGGGAGGACACCGGGGAGCTGTTTTTT
cdr3_aa: CASSPRSGEDTGELFF

j_call: TRBJ2-7
clone_size: NA
v_call: TRBV13
d_call: NA
cdr3_nt: TGTGCCAGCAGCTTAACTGGCGGGACCGCGTCGGGTAGGTACGAGCAGTACTTC
cdr3_aa: CASSLTGGTASGRYEQYF

j_call: TRBJ2-3
clone_size: many
v_call: TRBV29-1
d_call: TRBD1
cdr3_nt: TGCAGCGTTGATAAGGGGGCCACAGATACGCAGTATTTT
cdr3_aa: CSVDKGATDTQYF

j_call: TRBJ1-5
clone_size: NA
v_call: TRBV6-1
d_call: NA
cdr3_nt: TGTGCCAGCAGTGTAGTGACAGGACATAGCAATCAGCCCCAGCATTTT
cdr3_aa: CASSVVTGHSNQPQHF

j_call: TRBJ2-1
clone_size: few
v_call: TRBV28
d_call: TRBD2
cdr3_nt: TGTGCCAGCAACTCAGCGGGAACCTACAATGAGCAGTTCTTC
cdr3_aa: CASNSAGTYNEQFF

j_call: TRBJ2-5
clone_size: NA
v_call: TRBV27
d_call: TRBD2
cdr3_nt: TGTGCCAGCAGTCAAGCGGGAGAGGTAGAGACCCAGTACTTC
cdr3_aa: CASSQAGEVETQYF

j_call: TRBJ2-7
clone_size: NA
v_call: TRBV11-2
d_call: NA
cdr3_nt: TGTGCCAGCAGCGAGCGACAGGTCCTAAGCTCCTACGAGCAGTACTTC
cdr3_aa: CASSERQVLSSYEQYF

j_call: TRBJ1-1
clone_size: once
v_call: TRBV6-5
d_call: NA
cdr3_nt: TGTGCCAGCAGTTCCGGGACATCCATTTACACTGAAGCTTTCTTT
cdr3_aa: CASSSGTSIYTEAFF

j_call: TRBJ2-3
clone_size: once
v_call: TRBV5-6
d_call: TRBD2
cdr3_nt: TGTGCCAGCAGCGGCCTTACTAGCGGGAAGACCACAGATACGCAGTATTTT
cdr3_aa: CASSGLTSGKTTDTQYF

j_call: TRBJ2-5
clone_size: NA
v_call: TRBV19
d_call: TRBD2
cdr3_nt: TGTGCCAGTAGTTCCCTATTCGGGAGGGGCGAAGAGACCCAGTACTTC
cdr3_aa: CASSSLFGRGEETQYF

j_call: TRBJ1-5
clone_size: NA
v_call: TRBV7-9
d_call: TRBD1
cdr3_nt: TGTGCCAGCAGCTCACAGGGGATGGGCAATCAGCCCCAGCATTTT
cdr3_aa: CASSSQGMGNQPQHF

j_call: TRBJ2-6
clone_size: NA
v_call: TRBV5-6
d_call: NA
cdr3_nt: TGTGCCAGCAGCCACGGGGACTCTGGGGCCAACGTCCTGACTTTC
cdr3_aa: CASSHGDSGANVLTF

j_call: TRBJ2-2
clone_size: NA
v_call: TRBV6-5
d_call: NA
cdr3_nt: TGTGCCAGCAGACCCAGACAGACAACCGGGGAGCTGTTTTTT
cdr3_aa: CASRPRQTTGELFF

j_call: TRBJ1-5
clone_size: NA
v_call: TRBV28
d_call: TRBD1
cdr3_nt: TGTGCCAGCAGTCCGCCGGGACAGGGTACTATTAGCAATCAGCCCCAGCATTTT
cdr3_aa: CASSPPGQGTISNQPQHF

j_call: TRBJ1-1
clone_size: NA
v_call: TRBV7-9
d_call: NA
cdr3_nt: TGTGCCAGCAGTCCCAGGGAAGGTACTGAAGCTTTCTTT
cdr3_aa: CASSPREGTEAFF

j_call: TRBJ2-3
clone_size: NA
v_call: TRBV7-2
d_call: NA
cdr3_nt: TGTGCCAGCAGCTTGGGGCCGCAGGGGAGTACGCAGTATTTT
cdr3_aa: CASSLGPQGSTQYF

j_call: TRBJ2-5
clone_size: once
v_call: TRBV5-8
d_call: NA
cdr3_nt: TGTGCCAGCAGCCAAGGACTCTTCCAAGAGACCCAGTACTTC
cdr3_aa: CASSQGLFQETQYF

j_call: TRBJ1-5
clone_size: NA
v_call: TRBV4-2
d_call: TRBD1
cdr3_nt: TGTGCCAGCAGCCGGACGACCACAGGGGGAGGTAGCAATCAGCCCCAGCATTTT
cdr3_aa: CASSRTTTGGGSNQPQHF

j_call: TRBJ2-5
clone_size: NA
v_call: TRBV7-8
d_call: TRBD2
cdr3_nt: TGTGCCAGCAGCTCGTTCCCTACGGGGGGAGCTAGGCAAGAGACCCAGTACTTC
cdr3_aa: CASSSFPTGGARQETQYF

j_call: TRBJ1-1
clone_size: NA
v_call: TRBV5-1
d_call: NA
cdr3_nt: TGCGCCAGCAGCTTGACGAACAGGGTAACTGAAGCTTTCTTT
cdr3_aa: CASSLTNRVTEAFF

j_call: TRBJ2-1
clone_size: NA
v_call: TRBV7-3
d_call: NA
cdr3_nt: TGTGCCAGCAGCTTAGGCGGGAAGTCCTACAATGAGCAGTTCTTC
cdr3_aa: CASSLGGKSYNEQFF

j_call: TRBJ1-6
clone_size: once
v_call: TRBV18
d_call: NA
cdr3_nt: TGTGCCAGCTCAACGGAGTATAATTCACCCCTCCACTTT
cdr3_aa: CASSTEYNSPLHF